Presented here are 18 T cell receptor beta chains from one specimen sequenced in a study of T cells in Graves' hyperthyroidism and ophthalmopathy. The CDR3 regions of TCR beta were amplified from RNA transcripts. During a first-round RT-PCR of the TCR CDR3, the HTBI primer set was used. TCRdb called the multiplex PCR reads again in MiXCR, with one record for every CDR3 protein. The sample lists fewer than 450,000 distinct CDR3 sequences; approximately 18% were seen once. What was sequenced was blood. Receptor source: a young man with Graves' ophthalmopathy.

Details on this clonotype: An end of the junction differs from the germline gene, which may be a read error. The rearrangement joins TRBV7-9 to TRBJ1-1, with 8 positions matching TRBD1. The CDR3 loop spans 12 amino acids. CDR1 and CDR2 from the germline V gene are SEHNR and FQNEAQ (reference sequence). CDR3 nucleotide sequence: TGTGCCCTCGCCGGGACAGGCACTGAGGCTTTCTTT. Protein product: CALAGTGTEAFF.

This chain's CDR3 is CASSPAGTGLYEQYF. CDR3 coding DNA: TGTGCCAGCAGTCCAGCCGGGACAGGGTTATACGAGCAGTACTTC. The chain links TRBV28 to TRBJ2-7; 9 positions agree with TRBD1. The CDR3 totals 15 residues. The germline V gene encodes CDR1 MDHEN and CDR2 SYDVKM. Trimming cost V 5 bases and J 4 bases; bases outside gene matches: 9.

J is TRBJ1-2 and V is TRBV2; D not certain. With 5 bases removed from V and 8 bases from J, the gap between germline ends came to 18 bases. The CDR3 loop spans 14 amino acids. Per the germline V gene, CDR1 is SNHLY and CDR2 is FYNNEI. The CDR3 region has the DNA TGTGCCAGCAGTAAACGGGCCGGGCCCGGCGGCTACACCTTC. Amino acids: CASSKRAGPGGYTF.

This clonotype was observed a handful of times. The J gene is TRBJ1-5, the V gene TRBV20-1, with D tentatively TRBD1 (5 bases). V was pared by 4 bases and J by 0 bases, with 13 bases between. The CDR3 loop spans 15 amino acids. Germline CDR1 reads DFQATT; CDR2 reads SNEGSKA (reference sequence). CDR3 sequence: CSATSRGDSNQPQHF. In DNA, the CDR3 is TGCAGTGCTACGTCACGGGGGGATAGCAATCAGCCCCAGCATTTT.

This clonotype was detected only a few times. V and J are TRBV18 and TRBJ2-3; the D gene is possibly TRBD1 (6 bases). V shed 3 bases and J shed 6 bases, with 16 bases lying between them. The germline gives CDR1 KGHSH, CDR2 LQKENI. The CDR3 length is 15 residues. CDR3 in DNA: TGTGCCAGCTCACCTCGGACAGTACTGGGTGATACGCAGTATTTT. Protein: CASSPRTVLGDTQYF.

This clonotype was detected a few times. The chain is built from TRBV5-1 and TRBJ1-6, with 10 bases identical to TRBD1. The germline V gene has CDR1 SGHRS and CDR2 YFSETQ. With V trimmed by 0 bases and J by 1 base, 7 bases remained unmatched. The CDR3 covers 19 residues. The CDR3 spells CASSLGRRDRGSYNSPLHF. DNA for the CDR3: TGCGCCAGCAGCTTGGGAAGGCGGGACAGGGGTTCCTATAATTCACCCCTCCACTTT.

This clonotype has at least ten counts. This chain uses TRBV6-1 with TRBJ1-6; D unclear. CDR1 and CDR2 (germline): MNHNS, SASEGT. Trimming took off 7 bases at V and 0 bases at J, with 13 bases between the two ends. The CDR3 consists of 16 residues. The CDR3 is CASTQHQRSYNSPLHF. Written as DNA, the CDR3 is TGTGCCAGCACCCAACACCAACGCTCCTATAATTCACCCCTCCACTTT.

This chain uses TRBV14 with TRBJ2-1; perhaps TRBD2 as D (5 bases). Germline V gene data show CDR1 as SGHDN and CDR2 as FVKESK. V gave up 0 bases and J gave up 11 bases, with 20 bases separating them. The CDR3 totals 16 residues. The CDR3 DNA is TGTGCCAGCAGCCAAGACCACAAACAGACGAGGGATCAGCAGTTCTTC. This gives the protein CASSQDHKQTRDQQFF.

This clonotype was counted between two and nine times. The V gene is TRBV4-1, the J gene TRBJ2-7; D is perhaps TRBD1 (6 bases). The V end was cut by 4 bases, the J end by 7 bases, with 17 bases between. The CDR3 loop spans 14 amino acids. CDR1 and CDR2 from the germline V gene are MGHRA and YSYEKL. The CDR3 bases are TGCGCCAGCAGCCCGACCGGACAGTTACGAGAGCAGTACTTC. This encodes CASSPTGQLREQYF.

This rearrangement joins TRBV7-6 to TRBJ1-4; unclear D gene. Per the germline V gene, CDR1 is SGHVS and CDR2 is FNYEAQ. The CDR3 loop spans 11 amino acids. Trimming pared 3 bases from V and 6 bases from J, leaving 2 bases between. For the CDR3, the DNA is TGTGCCAGCAGCTTTCATGAAAAACTGTTTTTT. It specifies CASSFHEKLFF.

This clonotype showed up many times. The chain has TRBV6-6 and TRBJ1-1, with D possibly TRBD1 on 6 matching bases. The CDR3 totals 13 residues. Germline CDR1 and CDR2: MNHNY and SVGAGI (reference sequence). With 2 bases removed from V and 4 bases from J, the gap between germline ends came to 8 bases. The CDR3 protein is CASSYGGPTEAFF. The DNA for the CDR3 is TGTGCCAGCAGTTACGGGGGGCCCACTGAAGCTTTCTTT.

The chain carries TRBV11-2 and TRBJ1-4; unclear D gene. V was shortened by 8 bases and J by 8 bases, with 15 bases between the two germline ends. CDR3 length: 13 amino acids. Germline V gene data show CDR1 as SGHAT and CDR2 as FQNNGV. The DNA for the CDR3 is TGTGCCAGCTGCTCTTCACCCATAGAAAAACTGTTTTTT. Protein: CASCSSPIEKLFF.

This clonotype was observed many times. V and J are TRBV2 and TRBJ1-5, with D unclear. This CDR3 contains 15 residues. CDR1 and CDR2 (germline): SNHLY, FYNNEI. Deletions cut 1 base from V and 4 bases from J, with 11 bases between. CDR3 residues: CASSEGRQPNQPQHF. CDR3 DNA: TGTGCCAGCAGTGAAGGCAGACAACCTAATCAGCCCCAGCATTTT. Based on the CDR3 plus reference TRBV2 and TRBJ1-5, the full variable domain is EPEVTQTPSHQVTQMGQEVILRCVPISNHLYFYWYRQILGQKVEFLVSFYNNEISEKSEIFDDQFSVERPDGSNFTLKIRSTKLEDSAMYFCASSEGRQPNQPQHFGDGTRLSIL.

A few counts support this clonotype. The chain's CDR3 is CASSYLFGTANTGELFF. CDR3 DNA: TGTGCCAGCAGTTATTTATTTGGGACAGCGAACACCGGGGAGCTGTTTTTT. The chain is built from TRBV6-1 and TRBJ2-2, with 7 bases aligning to TRBD1. CDR1 and CDR2 (germline): MNHNS, SASEGT. Germline trimming cut 5 bases from V and 0 bases from J; bases unmatched to any gene: 9. There are 17 residues in the CDR3.

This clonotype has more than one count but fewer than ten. In DNA form, the CDR3 reads TGCAGCGCCCAAGGGGGGTATGGGGTCACTGAAGCTTTCTTT. Encoded protein: CSAQGGYGVTEAFF. The genes are TRBV29-1 and TRBJ1-1; perhaps TRBD1 as D (6 bases). The CDR3 contains 14 residues. Trimming stripped 7 bases from V and 4 bases from J, with 19 bases between. The germline V gene encodes CDR1 SQVTM and CDR2 ANQGSEA.

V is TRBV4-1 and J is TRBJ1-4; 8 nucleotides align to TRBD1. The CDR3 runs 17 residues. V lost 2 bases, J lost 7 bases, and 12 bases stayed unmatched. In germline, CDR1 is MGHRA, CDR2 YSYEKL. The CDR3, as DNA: TGCGCCAGCAGCCAATTGGCCAGGGGGCCCGTTCCTGAAAAACTGTTTTTT. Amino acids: CASSQLARGPVPEKLFF.

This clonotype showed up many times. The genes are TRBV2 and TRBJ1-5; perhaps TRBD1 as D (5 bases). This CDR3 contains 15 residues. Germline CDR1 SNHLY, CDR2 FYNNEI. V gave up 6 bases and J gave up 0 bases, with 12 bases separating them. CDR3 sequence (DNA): TGTGCCAGCAGGGCGACAGCCTATAGCAATCAGCCCCAGCATTTT. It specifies CASRATAYSNQPQHF.

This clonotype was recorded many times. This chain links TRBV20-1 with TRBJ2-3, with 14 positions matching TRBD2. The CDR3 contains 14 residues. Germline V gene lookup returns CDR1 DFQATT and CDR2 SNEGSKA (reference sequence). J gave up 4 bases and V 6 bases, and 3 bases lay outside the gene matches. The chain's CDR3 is CSAMTSGGADTQYF. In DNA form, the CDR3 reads TGCAGTGCAATGACTAGCGGGGGGGCAGATACGCAGTATTTT.